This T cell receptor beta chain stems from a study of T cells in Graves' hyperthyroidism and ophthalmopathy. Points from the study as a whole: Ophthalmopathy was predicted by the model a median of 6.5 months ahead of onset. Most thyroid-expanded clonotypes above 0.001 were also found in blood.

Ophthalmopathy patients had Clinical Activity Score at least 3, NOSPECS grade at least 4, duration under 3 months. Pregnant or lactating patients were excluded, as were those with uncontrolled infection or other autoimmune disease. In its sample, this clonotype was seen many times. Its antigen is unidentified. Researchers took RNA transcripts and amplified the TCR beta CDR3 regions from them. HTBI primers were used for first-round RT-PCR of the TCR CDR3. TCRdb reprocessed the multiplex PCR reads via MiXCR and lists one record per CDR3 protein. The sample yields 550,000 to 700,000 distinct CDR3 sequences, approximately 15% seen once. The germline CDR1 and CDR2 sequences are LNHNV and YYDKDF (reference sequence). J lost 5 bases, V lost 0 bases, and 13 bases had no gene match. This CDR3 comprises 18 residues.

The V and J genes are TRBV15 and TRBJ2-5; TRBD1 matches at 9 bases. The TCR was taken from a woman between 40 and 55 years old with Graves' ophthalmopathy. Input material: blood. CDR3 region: CATSREGTGRGPRETQYF. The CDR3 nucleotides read TGTGCCACCAGCAGAGAAGGGACAGGGAGAGGGCCAAGGGAGACCCAGTACTTC.